A single sample gave rise to the 27 T cell receptor beta chains below, sequenced in a study of blood T cell repertoires in COVID-19. Some clones are missing from TCRdb's copy, which holds only in-frame ones; the method was immunoSEQ multiplex PCR. The sample holds fewer than 200,000 clones; 85% are singletons and the top ten take around 8.9%. The sample was peripheral blood. The source is a woman aged 80 or over with COVID-19, enrolled during active disease.

V gene TRBV28 combines with J gene TRBJ2-7; 8 positions match TRBD1. Germline V CDR1 and CDR2: MDHEN, SYDVKM. The J segment lost 2 bases and the V segment lost 4 bases, leaving 4 bases of the junction unmatched. This CDR3 has 14 residues. CDR3 DNA sequence: TGTGCCAGCAGTTCCGGGACAGGACCCTACGAGCAGTACTTC. Its protein product is CASSSGTGPYEQYF.

This clone showed up just a few times. The V call is TRBV12-5, the J call TRBJ2-1; D possibly corresponds to TRBD1 (5 bases). V lost 3 bases, J lost 7 bases, and 19 bases lay in between. CDR3 length: 16 residues. The germline V gene encodes CDR1 LGHNT and CDR2 FRNRAP. CDR3 sequence: CASGLGAGRPGNEQFF. In nucleotides, the CDR3 is TGTGCTAGTGGTTTAGGGGCTGGGCGTCCAGGGAATGAGCAGTTCTTC.

The rearrangement links TRBV29-1 to TRBJ1-4, with 8 bases aligning to TRBD1. The V and J ends lost 7 bases and 8 bases, in that order; junction bases with no gene match: 15. CDR1 is SQVTM and CDR2 is ANQGSEA in the germline V gene. There are 15 residues in the CDR3. The CDR3 loop reads CSASGWAGGDEKLFF. The CDR3 coding sequence is TGCAGCGCCAGCGGTTGGGCAGGGGGCGACGAAAAACTGTTTTTT.

The chain recombines TRBV11-2 with TRBJ1-1, with D maybe TRBD1 (6 bases). Germline lookup yields CDR1 SGHAT and CDR2 FQNNGV. There are 15 residues in the CDR3. Trimming removed 4 bases at V and 4 bases at J, with 16 bases between. The CDR3 region has the DNA TGTGCCAGCAGCTCACGGGGACACCCACCCACTGAAGCTTTCTTT. Translating it yields CASSSRGHPPTEAFF.

This sequence joins TRBV10-3 and TRBJ1-6; D not certain. Trimming took off 3 bases at V and 3 bases at J, with 6 bases between the two ends. CDR1 and CDR2 from the germline V gene are ENHRY and SYGVKD. The CDR3 totals 14 residues. The CDR3 nucleotides are TGTGCCATCAGTGAACCCTACTATAATTCACCCCTCCACTTT. Its protein is CAISEPYYNSPLHF.

This clone was detected only a few times. Other DNA sequences in this sample translate to the same CDR3. Here the CDR3 reads CASSLQGSGNTIYF. CDR3 nucleotide sequence: TGTGCCAGCAGCTTACAGGGCTCTGGAAACACCATATATTTT. The V gene is TRBV5-4, the J gene TRBJ1-3; a possible D gene is TRBD1 (6 bases). The V end was cut by 2 bases, the J end by 0 bases, with 6 bases between. CDR3 length equals 14 residues. Germline V gives CDR1 SGHNT, CDR2 YYREEE (reference sequence).

The chain joins TRBV11-2 to TRBJ2-7; no clear D. CDR1 is SGHAT, CDR2 FQNNGV, per germline. V was shortened by 2 bases and J by 1 base, with 6 bases between the two germline ends. The CDR3 covers 13 residues. The CDR3 coding sequence is TGTGCCAGCAGCTTACAGTCTTCCTACGAGCAGTACTTC. This sequence encodes CASSLQSSYEQYF. Based on the CDR3 plus reference TRBV11-2 and TRBJ2-7, the full variable domain is EAGVAQSPRYKIIEKRQSVAFWCNPISGHATLYWYQQILGQGPKLLIQFQNNGVVDDSQLPKDRFSAERLKGVDSTLKIQPAKLEDSAVYLCASSLQSSYEQYFGPGTRLTVT.

The chain has TRBV3-1 (or the pseudogene TRBV3-2) and TRBJ2-2; the D gene is possibly TRBD1 (6 bases). Per the germline V gene, CDR1 is LGHDT and CDR2 is YNNKEL (reference sequence). The CDR3 spans 15 residues. The V end lost 8 bases, the J end lost 4 bases, and 17 bases lay between the germline ends. This CDR3 is CASLFTGKGTGELFF. The CDR3 DNA follows: TGTGCCAGCTTGTTTACAGGGAAGGGCACCGGGGAGCTGTTTTTT.

This clone was seen just once. The chain is built from TRBV5-4 and TRBJ2-2, with a tentative D call TRBD1 (5 bases). V was trimmed by 2 bases and J by 6 bases, leaving 8 bases between them. Germline V gene data show CDR1 as SGHNT and CDR2 as YYREEE (reference sequence). This CDR3 contains 13 residues. CDR3 sequence: CASSLRGSGELFF. For the CDR3, the DNA is TGTGCCAGCAGCTTAAGGGGATCCGGGGAGCTGTTTTTT.

The CDR3 here is CASSYRVGNQPQHF. In nucleotides, the CDR3 is TGTGCCAGCAGTTACCGCGTCGGCAATCAGCCCCAGCATTTT. The chain recombines TRBV6-5 with TRBJ1-5; no clear D. Per the germline V gene, CDR1 is MNHEY and CDR2 is SVGAGI. This CDR3 is built from 14 residues. Trimming stripped 2 bases from V and 2 bases from J, with 7 bases between.

This clone was observed a few times. The V and J genes are TRBV3-1 (or the pseudogene TRBV3-2) and TRBJ1-5, with 7 positions matching TRBD1. The V gene's germline CDR1 is LGHDT and CDR2 YNNKEL (reference sequence). J lost 4 bases, V lost 0 bases, and 9 bases had no gene match. The CDR3 has 17 residues. In nucleotides, the CDR3 is TGTGCCAGCAGCCAAGATCTTGGACTACAGGGGAATCAGCCCCAGCATTTT. Residues: CASSQDLGLQGNQPQHF.

The V call is TRBV3-1 (or the pseudogene TRBV3-2), the J call TRBJ2-7, with 9 bases fitting TRBD1. V gave up 5 bases and J gave up 6 bases; unmatched junction bases: 11. Looked up from germline, CDR1 is LGHDT and CDR2 is YNNKEL (reference sequence). The CDR3 totals 15 residues. For the CDR3, the DNA is TGTGCCAGCAGCGGCTACGGGACAGGGTCCGCCGAGCAGTACTTC. Protein sequence: CASSGYGTGSAEQYF.

This chain uses TRBV6-1 with TRBJ1-4, with 7 bases matching TRBD1. V trimming: 2 bases; J trimming: 8 bases; junction bases outside the gene matches: 5. In germline, CDR1 is MNHNS, CDR2 SASEGT. The CDR3 contains 14 residues. The DNA of the CDR3 is TGTGCCAGCAGTGAAAGGGACAGACGGGAAAAACTGTTTTTT. Amino acid sequence: CASSERDRREKLFF.

As concerns this clone: Relative to the germline gene, one junction end is altered; a read error may explain this. The chain is built from TRBV20-1 and TRBJ1-1, with D possibly matching TRBD1 (5 bases). CDR1 and CDR2 (germline): DFQATT, SNEGSKA (reference sequence). There are 14 residues in the CDR3. CDR3 sequence: CSASDPGSGGFLGF. CDR3 DNA: TGCAGTGCTAGTGACCCCGGCAGCGGGGGTTTTCTGGGCTTT.

Here the CDR3 reads CASSKGGTDTQYF. The CDR3 DNA follows: TGTGCCAGCAGCAAGGGGGGGACAGATACGCAGTATTTT. V gene TRBV3-1 (or the pseudogene TRBV3-2) combines with J gene TRBJ2-3, with D perhaps TRBD2 (7 bases). V lost 5 bases, J lost 3 bases, and 9 bases lay in between. Germline V gene data show CDR1 as LGHDT and CDR2 as YNNKEL (reference sequence). The CDR3 is made up of 13 amino acids.

The chain joins TRBV6-1 to TRBJ2-3; D gene unclear. CDR3 size: 14 residues. Germline V gene lookup returns CDR1 MNHNS and CDR2 SASEGT. The ends were cut back, 0 bases at V and 6 bases at J, with 10 bases in the middle. In DNA, the CDR3 is TGTGCCAGCAGTGAAGCGGCAGGTGGGGATACGCAGTATTTT. Translating gives CASSEAAGGDTQYF.

The chain employs TRBV24-1 and TRBJ1-2, with D perhaps matching TRBD1 (6 bases). This CDR3 has 15 residues. Trimming shortened V by 4 bases and J by 4 bases, and 15 bases separated the two germline ends. Germline V lookup: CDR1 KGHDR, CDR2 SFDVKD. CDR3 sequence: CATSEGAGQIYGYTF. The CDR3 DNA follows: TGTGCCACCAGTGAGGGGGCCGGCCAGATCTATGGCTACACCTTC.

The chain employs TRBV5-4 and TRBJ2-3, with 13 bases fitting TRBD2. This CDR3 has 15 residues. Per the germline V gene, CDR1 is SGHNT and CDR2 is YYREEE (reference sequence). Germline trimming cut 4 bases from V and 6 bases from J; bases unmatched to any gene: 5. The CDR3 sequence: CASSIGTSGADTQYF. For the CDR3, the DNA is TGTGCCAGCAGCATCGGGACTAGCGGGGCGGATACGCAGTATTTT.

The rearrangement uses TRBV6-5 and TRBJ1-6; D perhaps matches TRBD1 (6 bases). The germline V gene has CDR1 MNHEY and CDR2 SVGAGI. V was clipped by 6 bases and J by 5 bases, with 11 bases between them. The CDR3 is 14 residues long. The CDR3 DNA sequence: TGTGCCAGCAGGATGGGGGCGGATAATTCACCCCTCCACTTT. Translated: CASRMGADNSPLHF.

This sequence joins TRBV28 and TRBJ1-4; TRBD1 matches 9 bases. The CDR3 length is 14 residues. J was trimmed by 7 bases and V by 4 bases; bases with no gene match: 4. The germline gives CDR1 MDHEN, CDR2 SYDVKM. In DNA form, the CDR3 reads TGTGCCAGCAGTTCCGACAGGGGGAGTGAAAAACTGTTTTTT. It yields the protein CASSSDRGSEKLFF.

The chain joins TRBV4-2 to TRBJ2-1, with no clear D. Trimming took off 1 base at V and 3 bases at J, with 16 bases between the two ends. Germline loops: CDR1 LGHNA, CDR2 YNFKEQ. The CDR3 covers 17 residues. The CDR3 sequence is CASSQVGSAHYYNEQFF. DNA of the CDR3: TGTGCCAGCAGCCAAGTCGGTTCAGCGCATTACTACAATGAGCAGTTCTTC.

The chain is built from TRBV6-5 and TRBJ1-2, with a weak D call TRBD1 (5 bases). The CDR3 contains 13 residues. V gave up 6 bases and J gave up 1 base, with 9 bases separating them. Germline V gene data show CDR1 as MNHEY and CDR2 as SVGAGI. The CDR3 loop is CASRPRVNYGYTF. DNA for the CDR3: TGTGCCAGCAGGCCCAGGGTTAACTATGGCTACACCTTC.

This clone was seen a single time. This chain joins TRBV6-1 and TRBJ2-7; 7 bases are shared with TRBD1. The ends lost 0 bases at V and 0 bases at J; junction bases unmatched: 14. CDR1 MNHNS and CDR2 SASEGT come from the germline V gene. The CDR3 extends over 19 amino acids. CDR3: CASSEAPGTAEFFSYEQYF. CDR3 DNA: TGTGCCAGCAGTGAAGCCCCCGGGACAGCCGAATTCTTCTCCTACGAGCAGTACTTC.

This chain joins TRBV2 and TRBJ1-5, with 9 bases fitting TRBD1. CDR3 size: 17 residues. Per the germline V gene, CDR1 is SNHLY and CDR2 is FYNNEI. Germline trimming cut 4 bases from V and 0 bases from J; bases unmatched to any gene: 7. CDR3: CASSGPGQGFSNQPQHF. CDR3 bases: TGTGCCAGCAGTGGGCCGGGACAGGGATTTAGCAATCAGCCCCAGCATTTT.

J is TRBJ1-3 and V is TRBV10-3, with 7 bases identical to TRBD1. The V gene's germline CDR1 is ENHRY and CDR2 SYGVKD. This CDR3 spans 12 amino acids. After removal of 10 bases from V and 4 bases from J, the junction contained 4 bases not matched to a gene. The CDR3 region is CATGDSGNTIYF. The DNA of the CDR3 is TGTGCCACAGGGGACAGCGGAAACACCATATATTTT.

This sequence joins TRBV19 and TRBJ1-1, with a tentative D call TRBD1 (5 bases). V gave up 3 bases and J gave up 8 bases, with 10 bases separating them. This CDR3 is built from 12 residues. Germline-derived CDR1 and CDR2 are LNHDA and SQIVND (reference sequence). The CDR3 sequence is CASSMGLTEAFF. CDR3 in DNA: TGTGCCAGTAGTATGGGACTAACCGAAGCTTTCTTT.

This clone was detected once. The chain combines TRBV7-3 with TRBJ1-4; 8 nucleotides agree with TRBD1. CDR1 SGHTA and CDR2 FQGTGA come from the germline V gene. V lost 5 bases to trimming and J lost 6 bases; unmatched junction nucleotides: 8. CDR3 size: 15 residues. The CDR3, as DNA: TGTGCCAGCAGCCAGGGGGCGGGGCCTTATGAAAAACTGTTTTTT. Amino acid sequence: CASSQGAGPYEKLFF.